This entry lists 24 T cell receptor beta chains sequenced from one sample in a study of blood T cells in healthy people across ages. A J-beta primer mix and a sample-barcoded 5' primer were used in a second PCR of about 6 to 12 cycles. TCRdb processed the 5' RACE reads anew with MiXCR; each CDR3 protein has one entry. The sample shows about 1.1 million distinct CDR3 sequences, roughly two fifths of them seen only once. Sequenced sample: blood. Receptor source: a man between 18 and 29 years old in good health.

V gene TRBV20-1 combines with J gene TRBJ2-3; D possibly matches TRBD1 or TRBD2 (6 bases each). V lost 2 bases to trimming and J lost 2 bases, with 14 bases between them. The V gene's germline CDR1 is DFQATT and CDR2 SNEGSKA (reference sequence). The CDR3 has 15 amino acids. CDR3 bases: TGCAGTGCTAGAACGGGGGACATTATCACAGATACGCAGTATTTT. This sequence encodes CSARTGDIITDTQYF.

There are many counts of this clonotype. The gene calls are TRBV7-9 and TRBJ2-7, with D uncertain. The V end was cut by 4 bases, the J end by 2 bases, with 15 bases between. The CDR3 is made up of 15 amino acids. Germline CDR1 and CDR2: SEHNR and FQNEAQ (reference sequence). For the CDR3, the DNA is TGTGCCAGCAGCTCAAGGACGTCTCCCACCTACGAGCAGTACTTC. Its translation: CASSSRTSPTYEQYF.

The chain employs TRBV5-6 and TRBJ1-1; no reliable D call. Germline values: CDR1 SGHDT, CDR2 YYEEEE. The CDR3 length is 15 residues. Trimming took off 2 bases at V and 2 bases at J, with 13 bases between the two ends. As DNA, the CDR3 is TGTGCCAGCAGCTTTGAGGGCCGAGGAAACACTGAAGCTTTCTTT. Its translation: CASSFEGRGNTEAFF. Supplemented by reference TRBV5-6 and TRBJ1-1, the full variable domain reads DAGVTQSPTHLIKTRGQQVTLRCSPKSGHDTVSWYQQALGQGPQFIFQYYEEEERQRGNFPDRFSGHQFPNYSSELNVNALLLGDSALYLCASSFEGRGNTEAFFGQGTRLTVV.

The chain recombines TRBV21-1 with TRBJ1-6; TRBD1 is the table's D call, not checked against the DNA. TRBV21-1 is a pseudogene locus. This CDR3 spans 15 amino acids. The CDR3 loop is CASSKKDRCDSPLHF. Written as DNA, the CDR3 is TGTGCCAGCAGCAAAAAAGACAGGTGTGATTCACCCCTCCACTTT.

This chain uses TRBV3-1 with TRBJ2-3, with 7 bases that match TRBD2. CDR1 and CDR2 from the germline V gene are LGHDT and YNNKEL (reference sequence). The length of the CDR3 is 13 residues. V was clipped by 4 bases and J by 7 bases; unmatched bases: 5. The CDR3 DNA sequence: TGTGCCAGCAGCCGACAACTAGCGAATACGCAGTATTTT. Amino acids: CASSRQLANTQYF.

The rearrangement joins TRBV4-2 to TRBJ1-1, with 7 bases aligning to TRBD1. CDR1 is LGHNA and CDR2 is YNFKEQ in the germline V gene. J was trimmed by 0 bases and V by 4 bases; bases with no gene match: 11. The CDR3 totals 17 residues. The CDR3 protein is CASSRPQGRVVNTEAFF. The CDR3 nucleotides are TGTGCCAGCAGCCGACCACAGGGGAGAGTTGTGAACACTGAAGCTTTCTTT.

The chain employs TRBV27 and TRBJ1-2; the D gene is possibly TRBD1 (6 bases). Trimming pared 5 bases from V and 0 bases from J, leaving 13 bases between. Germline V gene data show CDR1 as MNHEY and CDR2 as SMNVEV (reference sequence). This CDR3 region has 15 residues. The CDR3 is CASSRTARSNYGYTF. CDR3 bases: TGTGCCAGCAGTAGGACAGCGCGTTCTAACTATGGCTACACCTTC.

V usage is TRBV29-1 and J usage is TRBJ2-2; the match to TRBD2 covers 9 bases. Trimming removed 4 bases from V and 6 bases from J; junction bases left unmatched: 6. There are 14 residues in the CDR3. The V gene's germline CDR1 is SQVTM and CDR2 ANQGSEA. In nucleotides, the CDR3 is TGCAGCGTTGGTAGTAGCGGGGGACCCGGGGAGCTGTTTTTT. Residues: CSVGSSGGPGELFF.

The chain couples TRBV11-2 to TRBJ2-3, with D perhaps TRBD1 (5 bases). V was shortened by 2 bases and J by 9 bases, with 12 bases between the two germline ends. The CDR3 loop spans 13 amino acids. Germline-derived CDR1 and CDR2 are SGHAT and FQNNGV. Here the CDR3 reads CASSLRAGRTQYF. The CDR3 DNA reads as TGTGCCAGCAGCTTACGGGCAGGGCGCACGCAGTATTTT.

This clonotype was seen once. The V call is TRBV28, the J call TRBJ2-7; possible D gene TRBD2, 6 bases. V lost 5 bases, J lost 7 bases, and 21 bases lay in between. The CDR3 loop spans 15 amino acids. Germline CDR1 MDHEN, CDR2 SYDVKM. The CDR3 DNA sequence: TGTGCCAGCAGTCCTCTCCGGGACTTGGCCCGGGAGCAGTACTTC. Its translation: CASSPLRDLAREQYF.

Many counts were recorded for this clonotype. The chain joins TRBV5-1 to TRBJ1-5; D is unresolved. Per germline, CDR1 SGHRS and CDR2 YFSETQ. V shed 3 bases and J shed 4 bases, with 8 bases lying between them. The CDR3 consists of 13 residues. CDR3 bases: TGCGCCAGCAGCTGGGATCTTAATCAGCCCCAGCATTTT. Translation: CASSWDLNQPQHF.

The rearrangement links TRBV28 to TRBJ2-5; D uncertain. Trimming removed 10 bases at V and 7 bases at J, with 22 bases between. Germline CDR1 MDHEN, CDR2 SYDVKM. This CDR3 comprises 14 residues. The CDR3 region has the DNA TGTGCCACCGAACTTCCCCTCGGTCGTAGGACCCAGTACTTC. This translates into CATELPLGRRTQYF. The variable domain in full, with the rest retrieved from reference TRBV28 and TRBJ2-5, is DVKVTQSSRYLVKRTGEKVFLECVQDMDHENMFWYRQDPGLGLRLIYFSYDVKMKEKGDIPEGYSVSREKKERFSLILESASTNQTSMYLCATELPLGRRTQYFGPGTRLLVL.

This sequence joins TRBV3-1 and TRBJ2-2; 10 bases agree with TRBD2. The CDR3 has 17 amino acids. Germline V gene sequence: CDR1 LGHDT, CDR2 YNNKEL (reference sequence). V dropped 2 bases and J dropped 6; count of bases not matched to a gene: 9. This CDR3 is CASSQSPTSGASGELFF. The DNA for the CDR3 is TGTGCCAGCAGCCAATCTCCCACTAGCGGGGCCTCCGGGGAGCTGTTTTTT. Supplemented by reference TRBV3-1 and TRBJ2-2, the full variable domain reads DTAVSQTPKYLVTQMGNDKSIKCEQNLGHDTMYWYKQDSKKFLKIMFSYNNKELIINETVPNRFSPKSPDKAHLNLHINSLELGDSAVYFCASSQSPTSGASGELFFGEGSRLTVL.

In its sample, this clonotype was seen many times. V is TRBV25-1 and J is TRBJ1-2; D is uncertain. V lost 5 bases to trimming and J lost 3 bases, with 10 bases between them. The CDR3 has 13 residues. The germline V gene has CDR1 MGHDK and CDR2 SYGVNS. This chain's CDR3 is CASSHGSDYGYTF. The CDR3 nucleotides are TGTGCCAGCAGTCACGGGAGTGACTATGGCTACACCTTC.

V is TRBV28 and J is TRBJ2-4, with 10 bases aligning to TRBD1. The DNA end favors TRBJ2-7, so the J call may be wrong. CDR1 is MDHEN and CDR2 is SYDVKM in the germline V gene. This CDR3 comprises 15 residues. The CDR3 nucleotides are TGTGCCAGCAGTACCCGGACAGGGGGGACCTACGAGCAGTACTTC. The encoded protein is CASSTRTGGTYEQYF.

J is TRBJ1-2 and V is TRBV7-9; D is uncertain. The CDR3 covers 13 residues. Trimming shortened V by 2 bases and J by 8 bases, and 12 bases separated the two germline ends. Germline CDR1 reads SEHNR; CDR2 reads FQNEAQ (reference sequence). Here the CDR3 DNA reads TGTGCCAGCAGCTTAACAGAGTCGGAAGGCTACACCTTC. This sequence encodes CASSLTESEGYTF. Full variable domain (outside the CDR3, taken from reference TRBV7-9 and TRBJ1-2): DTGVSQNPRHKITKRGQNVTFRCDPISEHNRLYWYRQTLGQGPEFLTYFQNEAQLEKSRLLSDRFSAERPKGSFSTLEIQRTEQGDSAMYLCASSLTESEGYTFGSGTRLTVV.

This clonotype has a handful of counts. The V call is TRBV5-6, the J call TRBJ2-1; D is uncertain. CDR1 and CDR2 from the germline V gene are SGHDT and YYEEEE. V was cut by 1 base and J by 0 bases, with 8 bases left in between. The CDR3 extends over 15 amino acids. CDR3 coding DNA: TGTGCCAGCAGCTTGCTAACGAGCTCCTACAATGAGCAGTTCTTC. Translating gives CASSLLTSSYNEQFF.

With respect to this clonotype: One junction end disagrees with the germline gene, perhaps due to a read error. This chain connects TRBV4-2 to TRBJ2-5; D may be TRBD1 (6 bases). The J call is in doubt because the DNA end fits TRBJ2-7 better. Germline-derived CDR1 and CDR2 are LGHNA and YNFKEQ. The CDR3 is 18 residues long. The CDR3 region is CASSQKVIGTGSSHEQYF. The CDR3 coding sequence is TGTGCCAGCAGCCAGAAGGTCATAGGTACAGGGTCCTCCCACGAGCAGTACTTC.

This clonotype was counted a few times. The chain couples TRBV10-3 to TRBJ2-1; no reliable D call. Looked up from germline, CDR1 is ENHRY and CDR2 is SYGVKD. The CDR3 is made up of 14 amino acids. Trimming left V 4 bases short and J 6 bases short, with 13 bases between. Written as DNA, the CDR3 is TGTGCCATCAGTGCCCCGACCCAGCCCAATGAGCAGTTCTTC. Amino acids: CAISAPTQPNEQFF.

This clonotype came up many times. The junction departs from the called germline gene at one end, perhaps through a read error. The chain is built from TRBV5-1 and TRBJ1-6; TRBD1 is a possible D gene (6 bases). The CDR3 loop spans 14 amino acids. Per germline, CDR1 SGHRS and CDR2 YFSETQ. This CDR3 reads CASSLGQRNSPLHF. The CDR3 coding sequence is TGTGCCAGCAGCCTCGGACAGAGGAATTCACCCCTCCACTTT.

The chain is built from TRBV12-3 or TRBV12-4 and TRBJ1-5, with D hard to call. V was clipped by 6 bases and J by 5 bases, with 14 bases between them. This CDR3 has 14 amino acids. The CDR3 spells CASSPTQRYQPQHF. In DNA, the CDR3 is TGTGCCAGCAGCCCTACACAGAGGTATCAGCCCCAGCATTTT.

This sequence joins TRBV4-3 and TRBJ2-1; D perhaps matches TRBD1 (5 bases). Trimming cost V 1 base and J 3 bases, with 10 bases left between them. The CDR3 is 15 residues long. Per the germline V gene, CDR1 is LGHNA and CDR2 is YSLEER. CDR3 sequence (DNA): TGCGCCAGCAGCCAAGGTCCAGGGAACTACAATGAGCAGTTCTTC. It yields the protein CASSQGPGNYNEQFF.

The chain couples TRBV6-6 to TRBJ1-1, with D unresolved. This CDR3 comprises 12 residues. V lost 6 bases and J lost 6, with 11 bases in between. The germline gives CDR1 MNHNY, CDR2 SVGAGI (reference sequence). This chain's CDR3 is CASRSGRAEAFF. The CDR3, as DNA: TGTGCCAGCAGGTCGGGTAGGGCTGAAGCTTTCTTT.

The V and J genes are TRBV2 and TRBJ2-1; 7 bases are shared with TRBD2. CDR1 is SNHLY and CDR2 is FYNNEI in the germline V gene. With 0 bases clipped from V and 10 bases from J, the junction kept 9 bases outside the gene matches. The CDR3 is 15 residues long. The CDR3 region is CASSEARLATYEQFF. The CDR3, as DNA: TGTGCCAGCAGTGAAGCGCGACTAGCCACCTACGAGCAGTTCTTC.